This T cell receptor beta chain derives from a study of shared clonotypes between healthy human individuals. Points from the study as a whole: Naive CD4 clonotypes were shared across a handful of donors at roughly 5%. Estimated richness values were generally larger in naive subsets than in memory subsets.

In the authors' workflow: Owing to the provision of junction-only sequences devoid of quality scores by immunoSEQ, filtering differed. Clones were sequenced by immunoSEQ multiplex PCR, and TCRdb holds only the in-frame ones, with some missing. That table gives V, J and clone size, and the DNA gave D and trimming. Counted here are more than 1.2 million clones, 98% to 99% occurring once; the ten biggest clones make up under 0.45%. Germline assignment: CDR1 SGHRS and CDR2 YFSETQ. V lost 3 bases to trimming and J lost 8 bases, with 14 bases between them. The CDR3 is 14 residues long. This clone is a singleton in its sample. No antigen is known for it. This sample also contains other DNA sequences that code for the same CDR3.

This TCR derives from a man younger than 40 in good health. Input material: naive CD4+ T cells sorted from blood. Sample subset: CD45RA+ positively selected. The chain is built from TRBV5-1 and TRBJ1-4, with D possibly matching TRBD1 (5 bases). The CDR3 spells CASSSGQGGEKLFF. In nucleotides, the CDR3 is TGCGCCAGCAGCTCGGGTCAGGGTGGCGAAAAACTGTTTTTT.